Presented here are 23 T cell receptor beta chains from one specimen sequenced in a study of shared clonotypes between healthy human individuals (dated by TCRdb to the early 2020s). The library was obtained by the immunoSEQ multiplex PCR assay. In its TCRdb copy, this immuneACCESS table keeps in-frame sequences only and misses some clones. Where compared with another copy, unresolved V genes explain less than half of these, and the others have no known cause. The sample profile shows approximately 2,000,000 clones; 85% to 95% of them were found once. Jointly, the top ten make up 0.37% of the sample. The sample was naive CD4+ T cells from PBMCs. The sample's cell subset or site label, in plain terms: CD45RA+ positively selected. The receptors were gathered from a man between 18 and 29 years old in good health. Some clones in this sample may be carry-over from other donors' samples.

The chain uses TRBV9 and TRBJ1-4, with a weak D call TRBD1 (5 bases). Per the germline V gene, CDR1 is SGDLS and CDR2 is YYNGEE. CDR3 size: 17 residues. Trimming stripped 7 bases from V and 0 bases from J, with 19 bases between. CDR3 loop: CASSKGPPSATNEKLFF. CDR3 nucleotide sequence: TGTGCCAGCTCTAAGGGGCCTCCCTCAGCAACTAATGAAAAACTGTTTTTT.

J is TRBJ1-2 and V is TRBV11-2; a weak D match, TRBD1 (6 bases). This CDR3 region has 13 residues. In germline, CDR1 is SGHAT, CDR2 FQNNGV. Trimming shortened V by 2 bases and J by 4 bases, and 8 bases separated the two germline ends. CDR3 amino acids: CASSLQGIYGYTF. Written as DNA, the CDR3 is TGTGCCAGCAGCTTACAGGGGATCTATGGCTACACCTTC.

The chain is built from TRBV5-6 and TRBJ2-5, with 8 bases matching TRBD2. Germline CDR1 reads SGHDT; CDR2 reads YYEEEE. This CDR3 is 14 amino acids long. J lost 5 bases, V lost 2 bases, and 5 bases had no gene match. CDR3 in amino acids: CASSFTGGGETQYF. The DNA for the CDR3 is TGTGCCAGCAGCTTTACGGGAGGGGGGGAGACCCAGTACTTC.

In this sample, this clone turned up a few times. CDR3 sequence reads: CASGLTRAEAFF. DNA for the CDR3: TGTGCCAGCGGGCTTACCAGGGCTGAAGCTTTCTTT. The genes are TRBV11-2 and TRBJ1-1; weak D call: TRBD1 (5 bases). The V end was cut by 8 bases, the J end by 6 bases, with 13 bases between. The CDR3 runs 12 residues. Germline-derived CDR1 and CDR2 are SGHAT and FQNNGV.

The rearrangement joins TRBV6-6 to TRBJ2-7; TRBD1 agrees at 7 bases. Germline V gene sequence: CDR1 MNHNY, CDR2 SVGAGI (reference sequence). The CDR3 has 14 residues. V was clipped by 7 bases and J by 2 bases; unmatched bases: 8. This chain's CDR3 is CASTVGGQPYEQYF. The CDR3 nucleotides read TGTGCCAGCACGGTAGGGGGCCAACCCTACGAGCAGTACTTC.

The chain is built from TRBV7-2 and TRBJ1-2, with 9 bases fitting TRBD1. Germline lookup yields CDR1 SGHTA and CDR2 FQGNSA. The CDR3 is made up of 13 amino acids. V shed 5 bases and J 6 bases; nucleotides not matched to a gene: 4. The DNA for the CDR3 is TGTGCCAGCAGCCGGACAGGGGACGATGGCTACACCTTC. This sequence encodes CASSRTGDDGYTF.

This chain uses TRBV7-3 with TRBJ2-2; possible D gene TRBD1, 7 bases. CDR3 length equals 16 residues. V was pared by 5 bases and J by 6 bases, with 19 bases between. CDR1 and CDR2 from the germline V gene are SGHTA and FQGTGA. The CDR3 nucleotides are TGTGCCAGCAGCCCAGGGGGGACGGGAGCGGCCGGGGAGCTGTTTTTT. It encodes CASSPGGTGAAGELFF. Filled out from reference TRBV7-3 and TRBJ2-2, the complete variable domain reads GAGVSQTPSNKVTEKGKYVELRCDPISGHTALYWYRQSLGQGPEFLIYFQGTGAADDSGLPNDRFFAVRPEGSVSTLKIQRTERGDSAVYLCASSPGGTGAAGELFFGEGSRLTVL.

CDR3 nucleotides: TGTGCCAGCCGACTAGCGGCAAGGGGGTTTTACACCGGGGAGCTGTTTTTT. Amino acid sequence: CASRLAARGFYTGELFF. V usage is TRBV27 and J usage is TRBJ2-2, with 9 bases matching TRBD2. V was pared by 8 bases and J by 3 bases, with 13 bases of the junction left unmatched. CDR3 length equals 17 residues. Germline loops: CDR1 MNHEY, CDR2 SMNVEV (reference sequence).

This rearrangement joins TRBV9 to TRBJ1-5; the D is unclear. V shed 0 bases and J shed 9 bases, with 10 bases lying between them. Germline V gene data show CDR1 as SGDLS and CDR2 as YYNGEE. The CDR3 sequence is 13 residues long. In DNA form, the CDR3 reads TGTGCCAGCAGCGTAGATCCCGATCGGCCCCAGCATTTT. Its protein product is CASSVDPDRPQHF.

The chain has TRBV28 and TRBJ1-1; 9 bases line up with TRBD1. Trimming at V came to 5 bases and at J to 6 bases, leaving 7 bases not matched to a gene. Germline CDR1 reads MDHEN; CDR2 reads SYDVKM. The CDR3 covers 14 residues. Here the CDR3 DNA reads TGTGCCAGCAGTAAGGGACAGGGAAGCCCTGAAGCTTTCTTT. This codes for CASSKGQGSPEAFF.

The genes are TRBV30 and TRBJ2-1; no definite D call. Trimming stripped 5 bases from V and 9 bases from J, with 20 bases between. Per germline, CDR1 GTSNPN and CDR2 SVGIG (reference sequence). This CDR3 region has 14 residues. In DNA, the CDR3 is TGTGCCTGGGACGGCTTGGGGTTAACCTCTGAGCAGTTCTTC. Amino acids: CAWDGLGLTSEQFF. Combining the CDR3 with reference TRBV30 and TRBJ2-1 gives the whole variable domain SQTIHQWPATLVQPVGSPLSLECTVEGTSNPNLYWYRQAAGRGLQLLFYSVGIGQISSEVPQNLSASRPQDRQFILSSKKLLLSDSGFYLCAWDGLGLTSEQFFGPGTRLTVL.

The rearrangement links TRBV12-5 to TRBJ1-2; tentative D call: TRBD1 (6 bases). V was cut by 4 bases and J by 2 bases, with 17 bases left in between. Per germline, CDR1 LGHNT and CDR2 FRNRAP. The CDR3 spans 16 residues. CDR3 loop: CASGSGDAKYNYGYTF. CDR3 DNA: TGTGCTAGTGGTTCAGGGGACGCTAAATACAACTATGGCTACACCTTC.

Only a few counts were recorded for this clone. This sequence joins TRBV5-1 and TRBJ2-3; a possible D gene is TRBD1 (5 bases). Germline CDR1 is SGHRS and CDR2 is YFSETQ. The V and J ends lost 4 bases and 0 bases respectively, with 9 bases between them. CDR3 length equals 14 residues. The CDR3 region has the DNA TGCGCCAGCAGCATACAGGAAAGCACAGATACGCAGTATTTT. Translating gives CASSIQESTDTQYF.

Worth noting for this clone: The sample has other DNA sequences that encode this CDR3 too. For the CDR3, the DNA is TGTGCCAGCAGTTTATATGGGGGCGGGGAGACCCAGTACTTC. The encoded protein is CASSLYGGGETQYF. J is TRBJ2-5 and V is TRBV28; TRBD1 is a possible D gene (6 bases). The V gene's germline CDR1 is MDHEN and CDR2 SYDVKM. The V and J ends lost 1 base and 5 bases respectively, with 11 bases between them. This CDR3 region has 14 residues.

The chain is built from TRBV11-2 and TRBJ2-7; possible D gene TRBD2, 6 bases. This CDR3 contains 13 residues. The germline V and J ends were trimmed by 5 bases and 5 bases, with 13 bases remaining between them. Germline-derived CDR1 and CDR2 are SGHAT and FQNNGV. The CDR3 sequence is CASSNARDHEQYF. CDR3 nucleotide sequence: TGTGCCAGCAGCAACGCGCGGGACCACGAGCAGTACTTC.

The gene calls are TRBV5-1 and TRBJ1-4, with D maybe TRBD1 (6 bases). Germline V gene lookup returns CDR1 SGHRS and CDR2 YFSETQ. Between the trimmed V and J ends, which lost 3 bases and 1 base, there was a span of 10 bases. The CDR3 is 15 amino acids. CDR3 protein: CASSSSGETNEKLFF. CDR3 in DNA: TGCGCCAGCAGCTCTTCAGGGGAAACTAATGAAAAACTGTTTTTT.

The rearrangement joins TRBV5-1 to TRBJ2-1, with 15 bases lining up with TRBD2. Germline lookup yields CDR1 SGHRS and CDR2 YFSETQ. Unmatched junction bases numbered 4, after V lost 4 bases and J lost 2 bases. The CDR3 runs to 17 residues. As DNA, the CDR3 is TGCGCCAGCAGCACCGGGACTAGCGGGAGGCCCTACAATGAGCAGTTCTTC. Protein: CASSTGTSGRPYNEQFF.

The chain is built from TRBV2 and TRBJ2-3; 9 bases align to TRBD1. This CDR3 comprises 15 residues. The junction had 11 bases not matched to a gene; V was cut back by 7 bases and J by 6 bases. Germline V gene sequence: CDR1 SNHLY, CDR2 FYNNEI. The CDR3 nucleotides read TGTGCCAGCAAGGAGGGACAGGGCTTTAGGGATACGCAGTATTTT. The encoded protein is CASKEGQGFRDTQYF.

The chain joins TRBV27 to TRBJ2-1; 10 bases align to TRBD1. Germline trimming cut 5 bases from V and 8 bases from J; bases unmatched to any gene: 9. The CDR3 extends over 15 amino acids. Germline CDR1 is MNHEY and CDR2 is SMNVEV (reference sequence). This CDR3 reads CASSPSGTGEHEQFF. The CDR3 nucleotides read TGTGCCAGCAGTCCGAGCGGGACAGGGGAGCATGAGCAGTTCTTC.

CDR3 loop: CASSGQGAPSTDTQYF. CDR3 nucleotides: TGTGCCAGCAGCGGACAGGGGGCCCCTAGCACAGATACGCAGTATTTT. The chain has TRBV7-2 and TRBJ2-3; 11 bases are a match to TRBD1. Germline lookup yields CDR1 SGHTA and CDR2 FQGNSA. The ends lost 5 bases at V and 0 bases at J; junction bases unmatched: 4. The CDR3 covers 16 residues. The full variable domain, its missing parts supplied by reference TRBV7-2 and TRBJ2-3, is GAGVSQSPSNKVTEKGKDVELRCDPISGHTALYWYRQSLGQGLEFLIYFQGNSAPDKSGLPSDRFSAERTGGSVSTLTIQRTQQEDSAVYLCASSGQGAPSTDTQYFGPGTRLTVL.

The V and J genes are TRBV18 and TRBJ1-1; D perhaps matches TRBD1 (5 bases). Germline assignment: CDR1 KGHSH and CDR2 LQKENI. V was trimmed by 4 bases and J by 2 bases, leaving 14 bases between them. The CDR3 is made up of 15 amino acids. Written as DNA, the CDR3 is TGTGCCAGCTCACAGGACATGGACCGAAACACTGAAGCTTTCTTT. Translation gives CASSQDMDRNTEAFF.

V usage is TRBV2 and J usage is TRBJ1-5; 10 positions match TRBD1. Germline V CDR1 and CDR2: SNHLY, FYNNEI. V was clipped by 6 bases and J by 6 bases; unmatched bases: 5. This CDR3 comprises 14 residues. The CDR3 sequence is CASRGQGNGQPQHF. The CDR3 DNA reads TGTGCCAGCAGGGGACAGGGGAATGGTCAGCCCCAGCATTTT.

In the case of this clone: Other nucleotide sequences in the sample specify the same CDR3. This chain uses TRBV5-1 with TRBJ2-7; TRBD1 matches at 7 bases. V lost 4 bases, J lost 1 base, and 2 bases stayed unmatched. CDR3 length: 13 residues. Germline V gives CDR1 SGHRS, CDR2 YFSETQ. CDR3 amino acids: CASSRDRSYEQYF. For the CDR3, the DNA is TGCGCCAGCAGCCGGGACAGATCCTACGAGCAGTACTTC.